Below, one T cell receptor (beta chain) is given with its context. Using immunoSEQ multiplex PCR, the repertoire was profiled, and TCRdb retains in-frame clones only, with some absent. The sample holds approximately 300,000 clones; about 82% are singletons and the top ten take less than 2%. CDR3 length: 13 residues. The germline V gene encodes CDR1 MNHNY and CDR2 SVGAGI (reference sequence). V lost 2 bases, J lost 4 bases, and 8 bases lay in between. The source of the sample is a study of Ad26.COV2.S vaccination and SARS-CoV-2 variants. Study-level information: Donor got 5x10^10 or 1x10^11 viral particles of Ad26.COV2.S.

Treatment: over 15 received Ad26.COV2.S at low or high dose, single or two shots; 5 received placebo; per-sample allocation not given. On day 63 after the first injection, vaccine and placebo recipients gave samples. In the vaccine, an Ad26 vector expressed the SARS-CoV-2 spike of the Wuhan strain. The chain recombines TRBV6-6 with TRBJ1-2, with D uncertain. The clonotype was recovered from a person aged 18-65 years who received the Ad26.COV2.S COVID-19 vaccine or a placebo. The sample in question was peripheral blood, obtained in a trial of Ad26.COV2.S vaccine versus placebo. The CDR3 DNA reads TGTGCCAGCAGTTACACGGGATTCTATGGCTACACCTTC. It codes for CASSYTGFYGYTF.